A selection of T cell receptor beta chains follows, all from one sample in a study of cytotoxic CD8 clonotypes in ibrutinib-treated CLL. TCRdb keeps only in-frame clones here, not all; method: immunoSEQ multiplex PCR. The sample lists hundreds of thousands of clones, 70% occurring once. The sequencing here drew on PBMCs, taken after 24 months of ibrutinib treatment. These receptor sequences come from a human donor with chronic lymphocytic leukemia. CDR3s include the opening cysteine and the closing phenylalanine or tryptophan. A D gene is named only where the DNA matches it firmly. Clone size is stated in some rows and not others, as once, few, many or a class when expanded.

V gene	J gene	CDR3 length	clone size	D gene	CDR3 protein	CDR3 DNA
TRBV9	TRBJ2-2	14	NA	NA	CASSVVMNTGELFF	TGTGCCAGCAGCGTAGTAATGAACACCGGGGAGCTGTTTTTT
TRBV5-4	TRBJ2-7	13	many	NA	CASSFGTTYEQYF	TGTGCCAGCAGCTTTGGGACCACCTACGAGCAGTACTTC
TRBV7-3	TRBJ2-2	14	NA	NA	CASSPGHRTGELFF	TGTGCCAGCAGCCCGGGCCACCGCACCGGGGAGCTGTTTTTT
TRBV5-1	TRBJ2-5	13	NA	TRBD2	CASGRENQETQYF	TGCGCCAGCGGGCGGGAGAACCAAGAGACCCAGTACTTC
TRBV29-1	TRBJ2-1	15	NA	TRBD2	CSVSGLAGGAVEQFF	TGCAGCGTCTCTGGACTAGCGGGAGGAGCAGTTGAGCAGTTCTTC
TRBV7-3	TRBJ2-1	14	NA	TRBD2	CASSASGRAPEQFF	TGTGCCAGCAGTGCTAGCGGGAGGGCCCCTGAGCAGTTCTTC
TRBV30	TRBJ1-1	11	NA	TRBD1	CAWNQGAKAFF	TGTGCCTGGAATCAGGGGGCTAAAGCTTTCTTT
TRBV29-1	TRBJ1-5	15	NA	NA	CSVATQGNGDQPQHF	TGCAGCGTTGCAACCCAGGGCAATGGGGATCAGCCCCAGCATTTT
TRBV19	TRBJ1-5	17	few	TRBD1	CATPTGASSRSNQPQHF	TGTGCCACCCCCACAGGGGCGTCGTCTCGTAGCAATCAGCCCCAGCATTTT
TRBV2	TRBJ2-1	13	few	TRBD2	CASKAGGVNEQFF	TGTGCCAGCAAGGCGGGAGGGGTTAATGAGCAGTTCTTC
TRBV9	TRBJ2-2	14	few	NA	CASSVVGNTGELFF	TGTGCCAGCAGCGTAGTAGGCAACACCGGGGAGCTGTTTTTT
TRBV18	TRBJ2-7	14	NA	TRBD2	CASSPGLDEPEQYF	TGTGCCAGCTCACCGGGACTAGATGAGCCCGAGCAGTACTTC
TRBV30	TRBJ2-7	12	NA	NA	CAWRAGRNEQYF	TGTGCCTGGAGGGCAGGTCGGAACGAGCAGTACTTC
TRBV7-6	TRBJ2-1	17	NA	NA	CASSREIQGRSYNEQFF	TGTGCCAGCAGTCGTGAAATTCAGGGGAGGTCCTACAATGAGCAGTTCTTC
TRBV6-5	TRBJ1-4	15	once	NA	CASSGLSGGLEKLFF	TGTGCCAGCAGTGGGCTCTCGGGAGGGCTTGAAAAACTGTTTTTT
TRBV28	TRBJ2-4	17	NA	NA	CASSLWQTGLAKNIQYF	TGTGCCAGCAGTTTATGGCAGACGGGTCTTGCCAAAAACATTCAGTACTTC
TRBV7-9	TRBJ2-7	14	NA	NA	CASTPGQISYEQYF	TGTGCCAGCACCCCCGGACAGATCTCCTACGAGCAGTACTTC
TRBV6-5	TRBJ1-5	15	NA	NA	CASSRTDGENQPQHF	TGTGCCAGCAGTCGAACGGACGGTGAAAATCAGCCCCAGCATTTT
TRBV7-2	TRBJ1-5	13	NA	NA	CASSSKQGQPQHF	TGTGCCAGCAGCTCTAAACAGGGCCAGCCCCAGCATTTT
TRBV9	TRBJ2-7	14	NA	NA	CASSQSHREYEQYF	TGTGCCAGCAGCCAGAGCCATAGGGAGTACGAGCAGTACTTC
TRBV30	TRBJ2-7	14	NA	TRBD2	CAWSALAGEFEQYF	TGTGCCTGGAGTGCTTTAGCGGGAGAATTCGAGCAGTACTTC
TRBV27	TRBJ2-1	15	NA	NA	CASSLSILAGNEQFF	TGTGCCAGCAGTTTATCGATTCTCGCCGGGAATGAGCAGTTCTTC
TRBV2	TRBJ2-3	14	NA	NA	CATLGGGWTDTQYF	TGTGCCACCCTCGGGGGCGGATGGACAGATACGCAGTATTTT
TRBV6-6	TRBJ2-7	13	NA	NA	CASTSPTGSEQYF	TGTGCCAGCACATCCCCAACAGGTAGCGAGCAGTACTTC
TRBV7-2	TRBJ2-3	17	NA	NA	CASSPPGRTSRSNTQYF	TGTGCCAGCAGCCCGCCGGGGCGGACCTCGCGTTCGAATACGCAGTATTTT
TRBV9	TRBJ1-2	17	few	TRBD1	CASSVRGTGHQWDGYTF	TGTGCCAGCAGCGTAAGGGGGACAGGGCACCAATGGGATGGCTACACCTTC
TRBV29-1	TRBJ2-7	16	once	NA	CSVGTLGGTLSYEQYF	TGCAGCGTTGGGACTTTGGGGGGAACTCTTTCCTACGAGCAGTACTTC
TRBV6-5	TRBJ1-1	15	NA	NA	CASSYDGGGYTEAFF	TGTGCCAGCAGTTACGACGGGGGAGGGTACACTGAAGCTTTCTTT
TRBV29-1	TRBJ2-1	11	NA	NA	CSPTRDNEQFF	TGCAGCCCCACGAGAGACAATGAGCAGTTCTTC
TRBV6-6	TRBJ2-5	15	NA	NA	CASSYSLVYQETQYF	TGTGCCAGCAGTTACTCGTTAGTGTACCAAGAGACCCAGTACTTC
TRBV9	TRBJ2-1	15	NA	NA	CASSSGTKTYNEQFF	TGTGCCAGCAGCTCCGGGACAAAGACTTATAATGAGCAGTTCTTC
TRBV19	TRBJ2-3	15	NA	TRBD2	CASRPGLAGPDTQYF	TGTGCCAGCAGACCGGGACTAGCGGGGCCAGATACGCAGTATTTT
TRBV15	TRBJ2-7	15	once	TRBD2	CATSRPSGSSYEQYF	TGTGCCACCAGCAGGCCTAGCGGAAGCTCCTACGAGCAGTACTTC
TRBV7-2	TRBJ2-1	13	NA	NA	CASSPQSYNEQFF	TGTGCCAGCAGCCCCCAGTCCTACAATGAGCAGTTCTTC
TRBV11-2	TRBJ1-2	13	NA	NA	CASSIQGNYGYTF	TGTGCCAGCAGTATACAGGGTAACTATGGCTACACCTTC
TRBV18	TRBJ2-7	15	once	NA	CASSQTAEGGREQYF	TGTGCCAGCTCACAAACGGCTGAGGGAGGTAGGGAGCAGTACTTC
TRBV2	TRBJ2-7	13	NA	TRBD1	CASSADRAGEQYF	TGTGCCAGCAGCGCGGACAGGGCCGGCGAGCAGTACTTC
TRBV7-2	TRBJ2-1	16	NA	TRBD2	CASSLFRLAGHNEQFF	TGTGCCAGCAGCTTATTTCGGCTAGCGGGGCACAATGAGCAGTTCTTC
TRBV6-5	TRBJ1-3	15	NA	NA	CASSSRRSSGNTIYF	TGTGCCAGCAGTTCCCGCAGAAGCTCTGGAAACACCATATATTTT
TRBV29-1	TRBJ1-2	13	few	NA	CSVGQPNNYGYTF	TGCAGCGTTGGACAGCCTAATAACTATGGCTACACCTTC
TRBV2	TRBJ2-1	17	few	TRBD2	CASSESRLAGNVNEQFF	TGTGCCAGCAGTGAATCCCGACTAGCGGGGAACGTAAATGAGCAGTTCTTC
TRBV28	TRBJ1-1	14	few	NA	CASSYVGGDTEAFF	TGTGCCAGCAGTTACGTGGGGGGAGACACTGAAGCTTTCTTT
TRBV6-6	TRBJ1-5	16	NA	NA	CASSHLGTYSNQPQHF	TGTGCCAGCAGTCACCTGGGGACATATAGCAATCAGCCCCAGCATTTT
TRBV6-5	TRBJ2-2	14	NA	NA	CASSYRLAPGELFF	TGTGCCAGCAGTTACCGACTCGCGCCGGGGGAGCTGTTTTTT
TRBV29-1	TRBJ2-1	14	NA	NA	CSVEEGPSYNEQFF	TGCAGCGTTGAAGAGGGGCCCTCCTACAATGAGCAGTTCTTC
TRBV19	TRBJ1-5	13	NA	NA	CASSLLGEEKEHF	TGTGCCAGTAGTCTACTCGGGGAAGAAAAGGAGCATTTT
TRBV28	TRBJ2-7	13	NA	NA	CASLNLGSYEQYF	TGTGCCAGCCTGAACCTGGGGTCCTACGAGCAGTACTTC
TRBV27	TRBJ2-3	16	NA	NA	CASSDLRGSHTDTQYF	TGTGCCAGCAGTGACCTCCGGGGCAGTCACACAGATACGCAGTATTTT
TRBV4-3	TRBJ1-4	15	NA	NA	CASSQNGGVGEKLFF	TGCGCCAGCAGCCAGAACGGAGGGGTAGGGGAAAAACTGTTTTTT
TRBV19	TRBJ1-5	15	few	TRBD1	CASSIRDRVGQPQHF	TGTGCCAGTAGTATACGGGACAGGGTGGGTCAGCCCCAGCATTTT
TRBV28	TRBJ2-2	15	few	TRBD1	CASSPGQGNTGELFF	TGTGCCAGCAGCCCGGGACAGGGGAACACCGGGGAGCTGTTTTTT
TRBV15	TRBJ2-6	18	NA	NA	CATSRDRGGGSGANVLTF	TGTGCCACCAGCAGAGATCGGGGAGGGGGAAGTGGGGCCAACGTCCTGACTTTC
TRBV25-1	TRBJ2-5	11	NA	NA	CASTAQETQYF	TGTGCCAGCACAGCACAAGAGACCCAGTACTTC
TRBV9	TRBJ2-3	15	NA	NA	CASSVGVKFTDTQYF	TGTGCCAGCAGCGTAGGAGTCAAATTCACAGATACGCAGTATTTT
TRBV27	TRBJ1-1	11	NA	NA	CASWSPIEAFF	TGTGCCAGCTGGAGCCCGATAGAAGCTTTCTTT
TRBV5-1	TRBJ2-3	16	NA	NA	CASIAGPGRSTDTQYF	TGCGCCAGCATAGCCGGTCCGGGACGGAGCACAGATACGCAGTATTTT
TRBV19	TRBJ2-2	12	NA	NA	CATTGNTGELFF	TGTGCCACCACAGGGAACACCGGGGAGCTGTTTTTT
TRBV7-9	TRBJ2-5	15	NA	TRBD1	CASSRNQGVQETQYF	TGTGCCAGCAGCCGAAATCAGGGGGTTCAAGAGACCCAGTACTTC
TRBV7-3	TRBJ2-1	14	NA	TRBD2	CASSPRTSGYEQFF	TGTGCCAGCAGCCCCAGGACTAGCGGTTATGAGCAGTTCTTC
TRBV19	TRBJ1-5	15	few	NA	CASSRGQTSNQPQHF	TGTGCCAGTAGTCGGGGGCAAACTAGCAATCAGCCCCAGCATTTT